This TCR beta chain came from a study of T cells in tuberculosis. The table came from immunoSEQ multiplex PCR; TCRdb's copy has only in-frame clones and leaves some out. Of 20,000 to 25,000 clones listed, over 75% were seen once; the top ten hold more than 13%. The time point denotes: new active TB diagnosis, blood taken before or within 7 days of starting treatment. Sequencing was performed on PBMCs, taken at tuberculosis diagnosis. This receptor was taken from an adult with tuberculosis.

The CDR3 DNA is TGCGCCAGCAGCTCTAACAGGGGATCTAACTATGGCTACACCTTC. This gives the protein CASSSNRGSNYGYTF. The chain employs TRBV5-1 and TRBJ1-2; TRBD1 matches at 7 bases. This CDR3 is built from 15 residues. J was trimmed by 0 bases and V by 3 bases; bases with no gene match: 5. Germline values: CDR1 SGHRS, CDR2 YFSETQ.